One and the same sample provided the 26 T cell receptor beta chains below, sequenced in a study of blood T cells in healthy people across ages. Primers used in a second PCR of roughly 6 to 11 cycles were a sample-barcoded 5' primer and a J-beta primer mix. TCRdb processed the 5' RACE reads anew with MiXCR; each CDR3 protein has one entry. The sample lists around 1.5 million distinct CDR3 sequences, 42% occurring once. Material: blood. These receptors all come from a woman aged 18 to 35 in good health.

The rearrangement uses TRBV20-1 and TRBJ2-1; TRBD2 matches 7 bases. Germline loops: CDR1 DFQATT, CDR2 SNEGSKA (reference sequence). The length of the CDR3 is 16 residues. After removal of 6 bases from V and 7 bases from J, the junction contained 18 bases not matched to a gene. The CDR3 loop is CSAQVWGGGPENEQFF. The CDR3 DNA sequence: TGCAGTGCCCAAGTGTGGGGGGGAGGGCCAGAAAATGAGCAGTTCTTC.

The chain recombines TRBV9 with TRBJ1-1, with TRBD1 identical over 7 bases. The CDR3 is 14 residues long. V was pared by 3 bases and J by 2 bases, with 4 bases of the junction left unmatched. Looked up from germline, CDR1 is SGDLS and CDR2 is YYNGEE. This CDR3 reads CASSGDSTNTEAFF. The DNA for the CDR3 is TGTGCCAGCAGCGGGGACAGTACCAACACTGAAGCTTTCTTT.

The table lists this clonotype with a count of one. The CDR3 loop is CASSLVGSTGMEAFF. For the CDR3, the DNA is TGTGCCAGCAGTTTAGTGGGCTCGACAGGGATGGAAGCTTTCTTT. The J gene is TRBJ1-1, the V gene TRBV28, with 7 bases lining up with TRBD1. V lost 2 bases, J lost 8 bases, and 11 bases stayed unmatched. The CDR3 consists of 15 residues. CDR1 and CDR2 (germline): MDHEN, SYDVKM.

This clonotype was observed a handful of times. The J gene is TRBJ2-4, the V gene TRBV12-3 or TRBV12-4; the D is unclear. V lost 2 bases to trimming and J lost 9 bases, with 5 bases between them. The length of the CDR3 is 11 residues. CDR3 in amino acids: CASSLRSIQYF. The CDR3 DNA reads as TGTGCCAGCAGTTTAAGGTCCATTCAGTACTTC.

This clonotype came up many times. This chain uses TRBV5-6 with TRBJ2-1, with D possibly matching TRBD1 (6 bases). Trimming shortened V by 3 bases and J by 5 bases, and 12 bases separated the two germline ends. CDR1 is SGHDT, CDR2 YYEEEE, per germline. This CDR3 is built from 14 residues. Here the CDR3 DNA reads TGTGCCAGCAGCTCCGTCGACAGGAACAATGAGCAGTTCTTC. It yields the protein CASSSVDRNNEQFF.

V and J are TRBV5-1 and TRBJ1-2; tentative D call: TRBD1 (6 bases). The CDR3 contains 14 residues. Germline V gene data show CDR1 as SGHRS and CDR2 as YFSETQ. Trimming removed 4 bases at V and 6 bases at J, with 16 bases between. CDR3 nucleotides: TGCGCCAGCAGCCCCGGGGGGGCCGGTGATGGCTACACCTTC. Amino acid sequence: CASSPGGAGDGYTF.

This chain links TRBV10-3 with TRBJ1-1, with a tentative D call TRBD1 (5 bases). Germline V gene lookup returns CDR1 ENHRY and CDR2 SYGVKD. Trimming removed 8 bases at V and 7 bases at J, with 11 bases between. The CDR3 is 11 residues long. As DNA, the CDR3 is TGTGCCATCTCGGGGGGTGGTGAAGCTTTCTTT. Encoded protein: CAISGGGEAFF.

There are a few counts of this clonotype. The genes are TRBV5-1 and TRBJ2-7; 8 bases agree with TRBD2. Germline lookup yields CDR1 SGHRS and CDR2 YFSETQ. CDR3 length: 15 amino acids. The trim removed 2 bases at V and 2 bases at J, leaving 6 bases unmatched. The CDR3 reads CASSLAGADAYEQYF. Here the CDR3 DNA reads TGCGCCAGCAGCTTAGCGGGGGCTGATGCCTACGAGCAGTACTTC.

The chain combines TRBV12-3 or TRBV12-4 with TRBJ1-2; D unresolved. The CDR3 consists of 15 residues. Between the trimmed V and J ends, which lost 6 bases and 3 bases, there was a span of 17 bases. CDR3 in DNA: TGTGCCAGCAGCTCGTCTGTAAGGGTTCACTATGGCTACACCTTC. It specifies CASSSSVRVHYGYTF.

The chain joins TRBV20-1 to TRBJ2-1, with D hard to call. The CDR3 contains 14 residues. From germline, CDR1 is DFQATT and CDR2 SNEGSKA (reference sequence). V lost 3 bases and J lost 1, with 10 bases in between. CDR3 amino acids: CSARGSLSYNEQFF. CDR3 bases: TGCAGTGCTAGGGGTAGTCTATCCTACAATGAGCAGTTCTTC.

The CDR3 region is CASSREEVGSNQPQHF. In nucleotides, the CDR3 is TGTGCCAGCAGCCGAGAGGAAGTGGGGAGCAATCAGCCCCAGCATTTT. The chain joins TRBV4-2 to TRBJ1-5, with D hard to call. Trimming took 4 bases from V and 1 from J, leaving 14 bases between them. The CDR3 length is 16 residues. Germline-derived CDR1 and CDR2 are LGHNA and YNFKEQ.

This clonotype has just a few counts. This chain joins TRBV28 and TRBJ2-1, with a weak D call TRBD2 (7 bases). The V and J ends lost 6 bases and 4 bases respectively, with 16 bases between them. The CDR3 runs to 15 residues. Germline V lookup: CDR1 MDHEN, CDR2 SYDVKM. Written as DNA, the CDR3 is TGTGCCAGCAGGGCCGGAGGGGGGGGTTACAATGAGCAGTTCTTC. This encodes CASRAGGGGYNEQFF.

This clonotype was seen a few times. The rearrangement joins TRBV15 to TRBJ2-1, with TRBD2 matching 13 bases. This CDR3 is 16 amino acids long. J lost 9 bases, V lost 4 bases, and 9 bases had no gene match. The V gene's germline CDR1 is LNHNV and CDR2 YYDKDF (reference sequence). The CDR3, as DNA: TGTGCCACCAGCAAAGGAACGGGACTAGCGGGACCTGAGCAGTTCTTC. This gives the protein CATSKGTGLAGPEQFF.

The chain has TRBV12-3 or TRBV12-4 and TRBJ2-1, with 11 nucleotides matching TRBD2. The V gene end was trimmed by 0 bases and the J gene end by 3 bases; junction bases not matched to a gene: 7. This CDR3 comprises 18 residues. The chain's CDR3 is CASSLAWVAGGRYNEQFF. CDR3 DNA sequence: TGTGCCAGCAGTTTAGCTTGGGTAGCGGGGGGGCGCTACAATGAGCAGTTCTTC.

This sequence joins TRBV5-1 and TRBJ2-1, with D possibly TRBD1 on 6 matching bases. Germline V gene sequence: CDR1 SGHRS, CDR2 YFSETQ. The CDR3 has 14 residues. The V gene lost 4 bases and the J gene lost 3 bases, with 11 bases spanning the gap. CDR3 protein: CASSPGTYYNEQFF. The CDR3 DNA sequence: TGCGCCAGCAGCCCTGGGACATACTACAATGAGCAGTTCTTC.

The CDR3 sequence: CATGQETDTQYF. For the CDR3, the DNA is TGTGCCACTGGACAGGAAACAGATACGCAGTATTTT. The chain links TRBV2 to TRBJ2-3; 7 bases match TRBD1. Looked up from germline, CDR1 is SNHLY and CDR2 is FYNNEI. The CDR3 has 12 amino acids. V lost 10 bases, J lost 3 bases, and 4 bases stayed unmatched.

CDR3 amino acids: CASSYGWDGYTF. In DNA, the CDR3 is TGCGCCAGCAGCTATGGCTGGGACGGCTACACCTTC. The chain employs TRBV5-1 and TRBJ1-2, with D tentatively TRBD1 (5 bases). V shed 3 bases and J shed 8 bases, with 11 bases lying between them. The CDR3 has 12 residues. The germline CDR1 and CDR2 sequences are SGHRS and YFSETQ.

Only a few counts were recorded for this clonotype. The V and J genes are TRBV29-1 and TRBJ1-2; D remains unclear. Per the germline V gene, CDR1 is SQVTM and CDR2 is ANQGSEA. The CDR3 contains 15 residues. Trimming stripped 3 bases from V and 4 bases from J, with 18 bases between. The CDR3 nucleotides are TGCAGCGTTGAGACACTCAAGATGGAATTCTATGGCTACACCTTC. This sequence encodes CSVETLKMEFYGYTF. The full variable domain, rest sourced from reference TRBV29-1 and TRBJ1-2, is SAVISQKPSRDICQRGTSLTIQCQVDSQVTMMFWYRQQPGQSLTLIATANQGSEATYESGFVIDKFPISRPNLTFSTLTVSNMSPEDSSIYLCSVETLKMEFYGYTFGSGTRLTVV.

The rearrangement joins TRBV30 to TRBJ2-1, with 7 bases aligning to TRBD1. The J call is in doubt because the DNA end fits TRBJ2-7 better. Germline V gene sequence: CDR1 GTSNPN, CDR2 SVGIG (reference sequence). The CDR3 consists of 15 residues. The CDR3 region has the DNA TGTGCCTGGAGTGAACCAGGGGGAATTTACAATGAGCAGTACTTC. The encoded protein is CAWSEPGGIYNEQYF.

The rearrangement uses TRBV6-5 and TRBJ1-5; D may be TRBD1 (6 bases). The CDR3 covers 16 residues. Trimming took 6 bases from V and 0 from J, leaving 15 bases between them. Germline CDR1 is MNHEY and CDR2 is SVGAGI. This CDR3 reads CASSRGASYSNQPQHF. CDR3 sequence (DNA): TGTGCCAGCAGCCGGGGGGCCTCTTATAGCAATCAGCCCCAGCATTTT.

The chain recombines TRBV10-3 with TRBJ2-3; D perhaps matches TRBD2 (6 bases). CDR3 length: 14 residues. V was cut by 3 bases and J by 1 base, with 8 bases left in between. Germline loops: CDR1 ENHRY, CDR2 SYGVKD. CDR3 region: CAISDGGGTDTQYF. The CDR3 nucleotides are TGTGCCATCAGTGACGGCGGGGGCACAGATACGCAGTATTTT.

This clonotype was found a few times. V usage is TRBV6-6 and J usage is TRBJ2-7; 9 bases align to TRBD2. Germline-derived CDR1 and CDR2 are MNHNY and SVGAGI (reference sequence). V shed 11 bases, J shed 3 bases, and the junction held 8 bases outside the gene matches. The CDR3 is made up of 13 amino acids. CDR3 DNA: TGTGCCGCAAGACTAGCGGACCTCTACGAGCAGTACTTC. Its translation: CAARLADLYEQYF.

The gene calls are TRBV24-1 and TRBJ2-7; D might be TRBD2 (7 bases). Germline V gives CDR1 KGHDR, CDR2 SFDVKD. Trimming shortened V by 7 bases and J by 7 bases, and 22 bases separated the two germline ends. The CDR3 spans 15 residues. This chain's CDR3 is CATRSGGSGYNEQYF. The CDR3 DNA reads as TGTGCCACCAGGTCGGGGGGCTCGGGTTACAATGAGCAGTACTTC.

Only a few counts were recorded for this clonotype. The V gene is TRBV12-3 or TRBV12-4, the J gene TRBJ2-7, with 12 bases lining up with TRBD2. The trim removed 4 bases at V and 5 bases at J, leaving 3 bases unmatched. The CDR3 sequence is 14 residues long. CDR3 sequence (DNA): TGTGCCAGCAGTTCGACTAGCGGGGGCGACGAGCAGTACTTC. This gives the protein CASSSTSGGDEQYF.

The table lists this clonotype with a few counts. V gene TRBV4-1 combines with J gene TRBJ1-2; 12 bases are a match to TRBD1. Germline trimming cut 5 bases from V and 5 bases from J; bases unmatched to any gene: 24. Germline lookup yields CDR1 MGHRA and CDR2 YSYEKL. The CDR3 sequence is 21 residues long. The chain's CDR3 is CASSAKKGQGAERRFYYGYTF. CDR3 sequence (DNA): TGCGCCAGCAGCGCTAAGAAGGGACAGGGGGCTGAACGACGTTTTTATTATGGCTACACCTTC.

This sequence joins TRBV3-1 and TRBJ2-7; a weak D match, TRBD1 (6 bases). V lost 3 bases to trimming and J lost 2 bases, with 11 bases between them. Germline V CDR1 and CDR2: LGHDT, YNNKEL (reference sequence). The CDR3 extends over 14 amino acids. The chain's CDR3 is CASSQHGTTYEQYF. The CDR3 DNA follows: TGTGCCAGCAGCCAGCACGGGACAACCTACGAGCAGTACTTC.